This T cell receptor beta chain is drawn from a study of CD8+ T cells in alopecia areata (dated by TCRdb to 2017 to 2018). Describing the broader study: Treated patients were enrolled in an open-label pilot trial of oral tofacitinib at 5 to 10 mg twice daily for moderate-to-severe alopecia areata. Patients received tofacitinib for 6 to 18 months and were then followed off drug for 6 months to check for delayed response and recurrence. In treated patients, disease severity was measured using the SALT score, which gives the percentage of scalp surface area affected. High-throughput TCRbeta sequencing was used to examine T cell clonal expansion in alopecia areata in both the C3H/HeJ mouse model and human patients. On the human side, TCRbeta sequencing was run on scalp tissue and on sorted CD4+ and CD8+ peripheral blood T cells from healthy controls and from alopecia areata patients with either patchy or totalis/universalis disease. Tofacitinib-treated patients had biopsies at baseline and at 4 and 24 weeks of treatment, with a later scalp biopsy in several patients. Clonality in the scalp was compared among normal scalp (n=4), patchy alopecia areata scalp (n=8), and alopecia totalis/universalis scalp (n=8). The RNA source kit depended on sample type: the PAXgene miRNA kit for fixed scalp, the miRNeasy kit for PBMCs, and the RNeasy kit for mouse skin. immunoSEQ multiplex PCR using 35 Vbeta forward primers and 13 Jbeta reverse primers was used to amplify TCRbeta CDR3 regions.

The full study reports these points: Compared with normal scalp, lesional scalp, particularly in alopecia totalis/universalis, had higher clonality and more expanded CD8+ clones, which suggests antigenic drive. During tofacitinib treatment, many expanded lesional clones stuck around in both scalp and blood, and this persistence may partly explain why relapse happens after treatment is stopped. Because the treated cohort was small and included a single nonresponder, larger studies are needed to assess links between baseline CD8+ expansion and response. Resident alphabeta T cells in normal human skin are also sequenced, complicating scalp TCR repertoire analysis, unlike mouse skin dominated by gammadelta T cells. Scalp clonality and the number of expanded CD8+ clones among the top 100 scalp clones were significantly decreased by tofacitinib. TCR sequences shared between patients were less clear than in mice, possibly partly because of HLA diversity in the patient population.

About this clone: The antigen it recognizes is unknown. Per-base qualities were not stored, and no clone one base away is much larger.

The time point label for this specimen denotes: about 25 weeks on oral tofacitinib. The treatment or condition label, read with the paper, signifies: oral pan-JAK inhibitor, 5-10 mg twice daily. Lesional scalp punch biopsies and peripheral blood were collected from alopecia areata patients. After PBMCs were isolated by density centrifugation and stained for CD3, CD4 and CD8, a FACSAria was used to sort CD4+ and CD8+ T cells. The CDR3 contains 14 residues, cysteine and phenylalanine counted. The only DNA kept is the CDR3, 42 bases in frame from the first base. CDR1 and CDR2 are drawn from the germline V gene: MNHNS, SASEGT. Germline trimming amounts to 4 bases on V and 4 bases on J, with 5 as the count of junction bases outside the gene matches. Libraries were constructed by the immunoSEQ multiplex PCR assay. For TCR sequencing, RNA was extracted from every sample and reverse transcribed into cDNA to serve as template. SuperScript III was used for first-strand cDNA synthesis, primed with a 2:1 mix of oligo-dT and random hexamers. Amplification bias was assessed with a synthetic immune receptor repertoire, and residual bias was removed computationally. For the original study's pipeline: Raw reads were preprocessed to remove errors, and CDR3 was defined according to IMGT conventions as the region from the conserved cysteine to phenylalanine. Clonality was calculated as 1 minus Shannon entropy normalized by log2 of the number of productive unique TCRs. CD4 or CD8 identity of scalp clones was inferred by cross-referencing scalp TCRbeta sequences with sorted blood CD4 and CD8 repertoires. TCRdb provides this immuneACCESS table in a form limited to in-frame rearrangements. Some clones are lacking; in checked studies, under half of them reflect an unresolved V gene, and why the rest are absent is not known. V and J calls and clone size come straight from that table; D and trimming were deduced from the DNA. In all, the sample holds under 350,000 clones, and roughly 50% of those were seen once. Approximately 1.7% of the sample is in the top ten clones.

The sequence is built from TRBV6-1 and TRBJ1-2; 8 bases in the junction line up with TRBD1. The specimen was CD4+ T cells sorted from blood, collected at week 24, from a patient treated with tofacitinib. This TCR was recovered from a human donor with alopecia areata. The CDR3 amino acid sequence is: CASSVRDRFYGYTF. Here is the DNA: TGTGCCAGCAGTGTCCGGGACAGGTTCTATGGCTACACCTTC.